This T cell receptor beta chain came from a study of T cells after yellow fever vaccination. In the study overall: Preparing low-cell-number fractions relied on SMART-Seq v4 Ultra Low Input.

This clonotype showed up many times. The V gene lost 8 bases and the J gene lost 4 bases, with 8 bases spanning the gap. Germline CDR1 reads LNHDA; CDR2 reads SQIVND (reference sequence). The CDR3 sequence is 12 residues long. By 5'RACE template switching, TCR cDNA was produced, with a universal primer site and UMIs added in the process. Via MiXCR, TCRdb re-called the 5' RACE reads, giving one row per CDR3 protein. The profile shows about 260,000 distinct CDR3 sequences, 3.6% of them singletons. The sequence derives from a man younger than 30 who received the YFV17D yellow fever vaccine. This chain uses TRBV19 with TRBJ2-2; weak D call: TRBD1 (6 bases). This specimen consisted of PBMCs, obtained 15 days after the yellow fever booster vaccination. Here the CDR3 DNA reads TGTGCCAGTTGGACAGCCACCGGGGAGCTGTTTTTT. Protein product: CASWTATGELFF.